Presented here are 18 T cell receptor beta chains from one specimen sequenced in a study of T cell responses to AZD1222 COVID-19 vaccine. TCRdb keeps only in-frame clones here, not all; method: immunoSEQ multiplex PCR. The sample carries 150,000 to 200,000 clones, 88% recorded once. Here the sequenced sample was peripheral blood, taken 28 days after the second AZD1222 dose. These TCRs come from an adult who received the AZD1222 COVID-19 vaccine.

The chain combines TRBV4-1 with TRBJ2-7; no clear D gene. With 1 base removed from V and 0 bases from J, the gap between germline ends came to 10 bases. Germline loops: CDR1 MGHRA, CDR2 YSYEKL. The CDR3 runs to 15 residues. In DNA, the CDR3 is TGCGCCAGCAGCCAAGTTGGCAGAAGCTCCTACGAGCAGTACTTC. Protein sequence: CASSQVGRSSYEQYF.

The rearrangement links TRBV4-2 to TRBJ2-5; 11 bases agree with TRBD1. J gave up 4 bases and V 4 bases, and 8 bases lay outside the gene matches. The CDR3 extends over 16 amino acids. CDR1 is LGHNA, CDR2 YNFKEQ, per germline. The CDR3 here is CASSPPTGQGAETQYF. For the CDR3, the DNA is TGTGCCAGCAGCCCGCCGACTGGACAGGGGGCAGAGACCCAGTACTTC.

V is TRBV4-3 and J is TRBJ2-1; TRBD2 aligns across 10 bases. Germline CDR1 and CDR2: LGHNA and YSLEER. V was pared by 5 bases and J by 0 bases, with 13 bases of the junction left unmatched. CDR3 length: 19 amino acids. The CDR3 here is CASSARSGGGISSYNEQFF. In nucleotides, the CDR3 is TGCGCCAGCAGCGCCCGGAGCGGGGGGGGGATAAGCTCCTACAATGAGCAGTTCTTC.

J is TRBJ1-5 and V is TRBV18; D not certain. Trimming took off 2 bases at V and 0 bases at J, with 8 bases between the two ends. Looked up from germline, CDR1 is KGHSH and CDR2 is LQKENI. CDR3 length: 15 amino acids. The DNA of the CDR3 is TGTGCCAGCTCACCAGGGAAGGGTAGCAATCAGCCCCAGCATTTT. Its protein product is CASSPGKGSNQPQHF.

The V and J genes are TRBV7-2 and TRBJ2-1; 7 nucleotides match TRBD2. J was trimmed by 9 bases and V by 7 bases; bases with no gene match: 15. The CDR3 is 15 residues long. Germline V gene sequence: CDR1 SGHTA, CDR2 FQGNSA. CDR3 loop: CASKEGRRELGEQFF. The CDR3 DNA is TGTGCCAGCAAAGAAGGCCGGCGGGAGTTGGGTGAGCAGTTCTTC.

V is TRBV30 and J is TRBJ2-7; TRBD1 aligns across 9 bases. The trim removed 2 bases at V and 6 bases at J, leaving 11 bases unmatched. The length of the CDR3 is 15 residues. Germline V lookup: CDR1 GTSNPN, CDR2 SVGIG (reference sequence). CDR3 amino acids: CAWSSRDRDFSEQYF. The DNA for the CDR3 is TGTGCCTGGAGTTCCCGGGACAGGGACTTTAGCGAGCAGTACTTC.

The chain joins TRBV11-2 to TRBJ2-3, with 8 bases identical to TRBD1. In germline, CDR1 is SGHAT, CDR2 FQNNGV. The CDR3 loop spans 15 amino acids. J gave up 3 bases and V 4 bases, and 6 bases lay outside the gene matches. The CDR3: CASSSGQGRTDTQYF. The CDR3 coding sequence is TGTGCCAGCAGCTCAGGACAGGGTCGGACAGATACGCAGTATTTT.

The chain is built from TRBV28 and TRBJ1-6, with D unresolved. The CDR3 has 14 amino acids. V lost 5 bases, J lost 10 bases, and 15 bases lay in between. Germline V gives CDR1 MDHEN, CDR2 SYDVKM. CDR3 nucleotides: TGTGCCAGCAGTCCATCTGAGTGGTCCTCACCCCTCCACTTT. It yields the protein CASSPSEWSSPLHF.

The chain is built from TRBV4-3 and TRBJ2-6; D is unclear. V shed 0 bases and J shed 2 bases, with 5 bases lying between them. Germline V gene lookup returns CDR1 LGHNA and CDR2 YSLEER. CDR3 length: 15 residues. In DNA form, the CDR3 reads TGCGCCAGCAGCCAAGATTCGCCTGGGGCCAACGTCCTGACTTTC. Translated: CASSQDSPGANVLTF.

The chain recombines TRBV7-2 with TRBJ2-7, with D tentatively TRBD1 (6 bases). Trimming stripped 5 bases from V and 0 bases from J, with 17 bases between. There are 16 residues in the CDR3. Looked up from germline, CDR1 is SGHTA and CDR2 is FQGNSA. The CDR3 DNA reads as TGTGCCAGCAGCGATCCGGGACACTCAAGCTCCTACGAGCAGTACTTC. Its protein is CASSDPGHSSSYEQYF.

In its sample, this clone was seen a few times. The CDR3 region has the DNA TGTGCCAGCAGCCCCAATGAAGGCGGGCAGTCCCTCTACAATGAGCAGTTCTTC. This encodes CASSPNEGGQSLYNEQFF. This chain uses TRBV3-1 (or the pseudogene TRBV3-2) with TRBJ2-1, with a tentative D call TRBD2 (5 bases). The CDR3 consists of 18 residues. V gave up 4 bases and J gave up 3 bases, with 22 bases separating them. CDR1 is LGHDT and CDR2 is YNNKEL in the germline V gene (reference sequence).

The rearrangement links TRBV19 to TRBJ1-4; D uncertain. The CDR3 runs 16 residues. With 2 bases removed from V and 4 bases from J, the gap between germline ends came to 14 bases. From germline, CDR1 is LNHDA and CDR2 SQIVND (reference sequence). Here the CDR3 DNA reads TGTGCCAGTAGTATAACCCCACAAGCTGGTAATGAAAAACTGTTTTTT. Encoded protein: CASSITPQAGNEKLFF.

The genes are TRBV7-9 and TRBJ1-1; D gene unclear. The CDR3 is 15 residues long. The germline gives CDR1 SEHNR, CDR2 FQNEAQ (reference sequence). Trimming removed 2 bases from V and 2 bases from J, with 12 bases in between. CDR3 loop: CASSLMGMINTEAFF. The CDR3 nucleotides are TGTGCCAGCAGCTTAATGGGCATGATAAACACTGAAGCTTTCTTT.

The chain joins TRBV7-9 to TRBJ2-1, with 11 bases that match TRBD2. J was trimmed by 2 bases and V by 3 bases; bases with no gene match: 6. The V gene's germline CDR1 is SEHNR and CDR2 FQNEAQ (reference sequence). CDR3 length: 17 amino acids. The CDR3 spells CASSLAPGLAAYNEQFF. The CDR3 DNA reads TGTGCCAGCAGCTTGGCTCCGGGACTAGCGGCCTACAATGAGCAGTTCTTC.

V usage is TRBV28 and J usage is TRBJ2-7, with D perhaps matching TRBD2 (6 bases). The V end lost 7 bases, the J end lost 2 bases, and 18 bases lay between the germline ends. The CDR3 is made up of 15 amino acids. Germline V CDR1 and CDR2: MDHEN, SYDVKM. The CDR3 protein is CASIGGGGPTYEQYF. Written as DNA, the CDR3 is TGTGCCAGCATCGGTGGAGGAGGGCCAACCTACGAGCAGTACTTC.

This rearrangement joins TRBV4-1 to TRBJ2-7, with D tentatively TRBD1 or TRBD2 (6 bases each). Trimming removed 3 bases at V and 4 bases at J, with 13 bases between. Germline CDR1 and CDR2: MGHRA and YSYEKL. The length of the CDR3 is 14 residues. In nucleotides, the CDR3 is TGCGCCAGCAGCCAGACGGAGGGGGAATACGAGCAGTACTTC. Encoded protein: CASSQTEGEYEQYF.

The chain has TRBV27 and TRBJ2-7; TRBD1 is a possible D gene (6 bases). Trimming cost V 8 bases and J 0 bases, with 14 bases left between them. In germline, CDR1 is MNHEY, CDR2 SMNVEV (reference sequence). This CDR3 is 14 amino acids long. CDR3 sequence: CASRRRGPSYEQYF. DNA of the CDR3: TGTGCCAGCCGCCGCAGGGGACCCTCCTACGAGCAGTACTTC.

The genes are TRBV28 and TRBJ1-4; D ambiguous. Trimming shortened V by 3 bases and J by 2 bases, and 7 bases separated the two germline ends. Germline V CDR1 and CDR2: MDHEN, SYDVKM. This CDR3 has 14 residues. CDR3 residues: CASSFSRTNEKLFF. The CDR3 region has the DNA TGTGCCAGCAGTTTCTCTCGGACTAATGAAAAACTGTTTTTT. Drawing the rest from reference TRBV28 and TRBJ1-4, the complete variable domain is DVKVTQSSRYLVKRTGEKVFLECVQDMDHENMFWYRQDPGLGLRLIYFSYDVKMKEKGDIPEGYSVSREKKERFSLILESASTNQTSMYLCASSFSRTNEKLFFGSGTQLSVL.